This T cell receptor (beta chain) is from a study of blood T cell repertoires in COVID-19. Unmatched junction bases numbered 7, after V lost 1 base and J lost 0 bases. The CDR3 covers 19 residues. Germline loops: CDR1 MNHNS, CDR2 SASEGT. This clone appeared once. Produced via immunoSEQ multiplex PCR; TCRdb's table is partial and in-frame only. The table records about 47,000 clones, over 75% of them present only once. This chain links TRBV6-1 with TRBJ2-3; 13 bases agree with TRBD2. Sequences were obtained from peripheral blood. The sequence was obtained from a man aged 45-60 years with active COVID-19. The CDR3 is CASSEVWTSGGASTDTQYF. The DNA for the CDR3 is TGTGCCAGCAGTGAAGTGTGGACTAGCGGGGGAGCTAGCACAGATACGCAGTATTTT.